Each of the 11 T cell receptor beta chains below was sequenced from the same sample in a study of shared clonotypes between healthy human individuals. Generated by immunoSEQ multiplex PCR, the TCRdb table keeps only in-frame clones and is missing some. The sample has a few million clones, over 85% seen once. Specimen: naive CD4+ T cells sorted from blood. Subset denoted: CD45RA+ positively selected. The receptors shown here come from a man between 18 and 29 years old in good health.

For the CDR3, the DNA is TGTGCCAGCAGCTTAGACCATCCAATGGGTGAGCAGTTCTTC. Translation: CASSLDHPMGEQFF. This chain connects TRBV11-2 to TRBJ2-1; no clear D. V dropped 0 bases and J dropped 9 bases, with 12 bases sitting between them. CDR3 length: 14 amino acids. Germline V lookup: CDR1 SGHAT, CDR2 FQNNGV. Full variable domain (rest looked up from reference TRBV11-2 and TRBJ2-1): EAGVAQSPRYKIIEKRQSVAFWCNPISGHATLYWYQQILGQGPKLLIQFQNNGVVDDSQLPKDRFSAERLKGVDSTLKIQPAKLEDSAVYLCASSLDHPMGEQFFGPGTRLTVL.

The CDR3 sequence is CASSVDAGGKFSTDTQYF. DNA of the CDR3: TGTGCCAGCAGCGTAGATGCGGGGGGGAAATTTTCCACAGATACGCAGTATTTT. This rearrangement joins TRBV9 to TRBJ2-3, with 9 bases identical to TRBD2. CDR1 is SGDLS, CDR2 YYNGEE, per germline. The V gene end was trimmed by 0 bases and the J gene end by 2 bases; junction bases not matched to a gene: 10. The CDR3 contains 18 residues.

As concerns this clone: At the DNA level, this CDR3 is encoded by other sequences in the same sample as well. The chain links TRBV7-2 to TRBJ1-1; D gene ambiguous. CDR1 SGHTA and CDR2 FQGNSA come from the germline V gene. With 3 bases removed from V and 0 bases from J, the gap between germline ends came to 2 bases. CDR3 length: 12 residues. The CDR3 here is CASSFVNTEAFF. CDR3 DNA: TGTGCCAGCAGCTTTGTGAACACTGAAGCTTTCTTT.

The chain recombines TRBV5-1 with TRBJ2-1; a possible D gene is TRBD1 (6 bases). The length of the CDR3 is 11 residues. Germline-derived CDR1 and CDR2 are SGHRS and YFSETQ. V dropped 7 bases and J dropped 4 bases, with 6 bases sitting between them. The CDR3 DNA reads as TGCGCCAGCGGACAGTACAATGAGCAGTTCTTC. Residues: CASGQYNEQFF.

The chain links TRBV11-2 to TRBJ1-6; 7 positions match TRBD1. This CDR3 region has 15 residues. CDR1 is SGHAT, CDR2 FQNNGV, per germline. Losses at the gene ends were 2 bases for V and 5 bases for J; bases not matched to a gene: 3. The CDR3 is CASSLPDRDNSPLHF. As DNA, the CDR3 is TGTGCCAGCAGCTTACCCGACAGGGATAATTCACCCCTCCACTTT.

Remarks on this clone: Other DNA sequences in this sample translate to the same CDR3. This chain joins TRBV30 and TRBJ2-6, with D possibly matching TRBD2 (5 bases). CDR3 length equals 14 residues. The germline V gene has CDR1 GTSNPN and CDR2 SVGIG (reference sequence). V was trimmed by 2 bases and J by 0 bases, leaving 5 bases between them. The CDR3 spells CAWSRDSGANVLTF. CDR3 coding DNA: TGTGCCTGGAGTCGGGACTCTGGGGCCAACGTCCTGACTTTC.

The chain couples TRBV10-1 to TRBJ2-3; no clear D. The V end was cut by 4 bases, the J end by 2 bases, with 7 bases between. Germline assignment: CDR1 WNHNN and CDR2 SYGVQD (reference sequence). This CDR3 is built from 13 residues. The CDR3 here is CASSAGNTDTQYF. The CDR3 DNA reads as TGCGCCAGCAGTGCGGGTAACACAGATACGCAGTATTTT.

This chain links TRBV7-9 with TRBJ2-7; D gene ambiguous. Germline lookup yields CDR1 SEHNR and CDR2 FQNEAQ (reference sequence). The V end lost 4 bases, the J end lost 2 bases, and 6 bases lay between the germline ends. The CDR3 is 12 residues long. This CDR3 is CASSWQTYEQYF. CDR3 DNA sequence: TGTGCCAGCAGCTGGCAGACCTACGAGCAGTACTTC.

The genes are TRBV9 and TRBJ2-3; 7 bases are a match to TRBD2. V lost 0 bases and J lost 0; bases outside the gene matches: 4. Germline values: CDR1 SGDLS, CDR2 YYNGEE. The length of the CDR3 is 16 residues. CDR3 in amino acids: CASSVVPSGSTDTQYF. The CDR3 coding sequence is TGTGCCAGCAGCGTAGTGCCTAGCGGAAGCACAGATACGCAGTATTTT.

The V call is TRBV6-5, the J call TRBJ1-2; 9 bases are shared with TRBD1. The germline V gene has CDR1 MNHEY and CDR2 SVGAGI. This CDR3 region has 16 residues. The ends lost 0 bases at V and 1 base at J; junction bases unmatched: 3. The CDR3 nucleotides are TGTGCCAGCAGTTACTCGGAGACAGGGGGTAACTATGGCTACACCTTC. Amino acid sequence: CASSYSETGGNYGYTF.

The chain carries TRBV6-5 and TRBJ2-2; 9 bases line up with TRBD2. The CDR3 is 15 amino acids. In germline, CDR1 is MNHEY, CDR2 SVGAGI. The V and J ends lost 6 bases and 1 base, in that order; junction bases with no gene match: 3. The CDR3 region has the DNA TGTGCCAGCAGAACTAGCGGGCAGAACACCGGGGAGCTGTTTTTT. This codes for CASRTSGQNTGELFF.